This TCR beta chain was identified in a study of blood T cell repertoires in COVID-19. Background on the study: The analysed material was cDNA or gDNA that came from T cells, B-cell-depleted T cells, or PBMCs.

As originally analysed: Cell counts per sample came from amplifying reference gene primers. Libraries were prepared by immunoSEQ multiplex PCR; TCRdb keeps only in-frame clonotypes and omits some of them. From that table come the V and J calls and clone size; the DNA was used to work out D and trimming. The repertoire holds under 40,000 clones, with about 85% as singletons. V lost 1 base and J 2 bases, leaving 6 bases between the germline ends. Germline V CDR1 and CDR2: SGHVS, FQNEAQ. The CDR3 contains 15 residues. The TCR originated in a human donor with acute or convalescent COVID-19. The donor label of this sample is uncertain. The sequencing input was peripheral blood. The chain recombines TRBV7-8 with TRBJ2-6; the D gene is possibly TRBD2 (6 bases). The CDR3 reads CASSLGGAGANVLTF. The CDR3 coding sequence is TGTGCCAGCAGCTTAGGGGGGGCTGGGGCCAACGTCCTGACTTTC.